This T cell receptor (beta chain) comes out of a study of shared clonotypes between healthy human individuals (dated by TCRdb to 2020 to 2021). In terms of the full investigation: The cohort comprised two women and a few men aged 18 to 49 years. To estimate repertoire size and how much clonotype sharing occurs between individuals, the study deeply sequenced the blood TCR repertoires of several healthy adults. For each donor, three plates each were used for CD4 naive and CD4 memory, two plates were used for CD8 naive, and one plate was used for CD8 memory. To increase sequencing depth and limit assay-specific biases, TCR repertoire library preparation and sequencing were carried out by different laboratories using diverse techniques. Per donor, leukapheresis produced somewhere between about 0.94 and 9.5 billion PBMCs.

On the study overall, not on this receptor specifically: Larger estimated clonotype richness was generally found for naive subsets than for memory subsets. Sampling was restricted to blood, and TCR repertoires in tissues likely differ from the TCR repertoires found in blood. Even with the large sequencing depth, rarefaction of the sorted-subset datasets indicated that sequencing was incomplete. The genetic and exposure-history diversity represented was limited by the small number of donors. Compared with non-shared clonotypes, clonotypes shared by all four sorted-subset donors had higher generation probabilities. Across a handful of donors, about 4.5% of naive CD4, approximately 4% of naive CD8, about 2.3% of memory CD4, and approximately 0.42% of memory CD8 clonotypes were shared. Pairwise subsampling indicated that sequencing depth was expected to affect the degree of clonotype sharing among donors.

The germline V gene supplies CDR1 LGHNA and CDR2 YSLEER. After removal of 4 bases from V and 2 bases from J, the junction retains 3 bases not matched to a gene. The CDR3 goes from the cysteine to the phenylalanine over 15 residues. The entry retains the CDR3 DNA only, 45 bases that are in frame from base 1. On this clone: What this receptor recognizes is not known. There are no base qualities to consult, and no much larger clone falls within one base. Other DNA sequences in this sample translate to the same CDR3.

TCR CDR3 regions were amplified from genomic DNA by multiplex PCR using the deep immunoSEQ assay. Genomic DNA extracted from each cell subset was distributed evenly over all wells of several immunoSEQ 96-well plates, and each plate served as one replicate. For sorted subsets, about 200 ng genomic DNA, equal to tens of thousands of T cell genomes, was loaded into each replicate PCR. Purified libraries were quantified with a Qubit 3.0 fluorometer, sized on a Bioanalyzer 2100, and re-quantified with the KAPA Library Quantification kit. Every immunoSEQ 96-well plate was sequenced on a dedicated single-read 150-cycle Illumina NextSeq 550 flow cell. In the source study's methods: The immunoSEQ output contained only junctional sequences without quality scores, so filtering could not match that applied to full-length reads. To assign V/J genes and CDR3, sequences were annotated using PyIR, a Python wrapper for IgBLAST v1.9, with IMGT germline references. Reads were removed for weak V/J assignments (E-value above 1e-6), missing CDR3, stop codons, out-of-frame junctions, or ambiguous translated residues. V3J clonotypes were defined by identical inferred V gene, J gene, and CDR3 amino acid sequence. Percentage overlap between repertoires was calculated by dividing the number of shared unique clonotypes by the size of the smaller repertoire. Repertoire richness was assessed with RTK rarefaction, the Chao1 estimator, and Recon v2.1 estimates of unobserved clonotypes. Generation probabilities for all TCRbeta clonotypes obtained by the gDNA method from a handful of donors were computed using OLGA. In TCRdb, the immuneACCESS table is reduced to in-frame sequences with V and J assigned. These tables do not hold every clone; where another copy was compared, an unresolved V gene accounts for under half, and the others remain unexplained. Clone size and the V and J calls come from that table; the DNA yielded D and trimming. The sample profile shows about 2 million clones; about 95% of them were found once. The ten largest account for 0.85% to 1.2% of the sample.

CD8 naive samples consisted of CD45RO-negative cells that were positively selected for CCR7, yielding a CD45RA+CCR7+ population without TemRA cells. The donors were healthy, HIV-negative adults who had no recently reported acute infections or vaccinations. Only Caucasian adults living in Nashville, Tennessee, USA were represented among the donors. Blood was collected by leukapheresis, and PBMCs were isolated by Ficoll-Histopaque density gradient centrifugation and then cryopreserved in liquid nitrogen vapor phase. Analytical flow cytometry was used to check the purity and quantity of every magnetically sorted T cell population. Each sorted fraction had its genomic DNA isolated and then quantified by UV absorbance on a Nanodrop 2000c.

The rearranged segments are TRBV4-3 and TRBJ2-7, and TRBD1 matches 12 of the central bases. The material sequenced was naive CD8+ T cells sorted from blood. In the paper's terms, the cell subset or site label means: CD45RA+CCR7+. The TCR was taken from a man aged 18 to 30 in good health. CDR3 sequence: CASSPGTGGTYEQYF. Read as DNA, the sequence is TGCGCCAGCAGCCCGGGGACAGGGGGCACCTACGAGCAGTACTTC.